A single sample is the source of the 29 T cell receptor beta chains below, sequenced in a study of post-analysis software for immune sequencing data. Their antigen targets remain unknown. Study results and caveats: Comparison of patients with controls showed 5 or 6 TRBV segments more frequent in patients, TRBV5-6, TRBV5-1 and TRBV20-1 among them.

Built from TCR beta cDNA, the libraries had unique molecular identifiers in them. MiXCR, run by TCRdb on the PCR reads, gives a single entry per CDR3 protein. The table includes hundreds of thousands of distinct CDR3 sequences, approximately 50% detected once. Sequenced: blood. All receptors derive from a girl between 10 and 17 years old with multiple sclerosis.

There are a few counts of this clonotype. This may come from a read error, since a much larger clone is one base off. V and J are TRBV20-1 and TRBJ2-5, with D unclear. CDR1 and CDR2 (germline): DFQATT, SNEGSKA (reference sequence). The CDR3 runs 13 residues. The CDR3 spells CSARAGLEEAQYF. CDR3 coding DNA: TGCAGTGCTAGAGCTGGTTTAGAAGAGGCCCAGTACTTC.

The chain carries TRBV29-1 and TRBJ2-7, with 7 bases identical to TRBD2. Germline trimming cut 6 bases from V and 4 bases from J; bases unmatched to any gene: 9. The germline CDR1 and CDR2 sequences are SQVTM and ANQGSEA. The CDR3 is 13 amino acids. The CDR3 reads CSVTPGGTYEQYF. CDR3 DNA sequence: TGCAGCGTGACCCCGGGGGGAACTTACGAGCAGTACTTC.

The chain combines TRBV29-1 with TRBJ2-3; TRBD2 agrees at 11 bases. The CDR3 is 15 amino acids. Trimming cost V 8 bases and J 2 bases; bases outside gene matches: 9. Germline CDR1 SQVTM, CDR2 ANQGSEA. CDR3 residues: CSSPGLAANTDTQYF. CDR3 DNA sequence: TGCAGCTCCCCGGGACTAGCGGCTAACACAGATACGCAGTATTTT.

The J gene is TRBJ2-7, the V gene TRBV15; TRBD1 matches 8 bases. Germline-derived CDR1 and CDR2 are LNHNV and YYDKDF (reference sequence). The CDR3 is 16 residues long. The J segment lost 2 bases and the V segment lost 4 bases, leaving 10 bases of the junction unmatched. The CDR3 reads CATSNRQGLSAYEQYF. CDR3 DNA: TGTGCCACCAGCAACAGACAGGGGCTAAGCGCCTACGAGCAGTACTTC. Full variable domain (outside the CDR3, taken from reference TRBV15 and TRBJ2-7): DAMVIQNPRYQVTQFGKPVTLSCSQTLNHNVMYWYQQKSSQAPKLLFHYYDKDFNNEADTPDNFQSRRPNTSFCFLDIRSPGLGDTAMYLCATSNRQGLSAYEQYFGPGTRLTVT.

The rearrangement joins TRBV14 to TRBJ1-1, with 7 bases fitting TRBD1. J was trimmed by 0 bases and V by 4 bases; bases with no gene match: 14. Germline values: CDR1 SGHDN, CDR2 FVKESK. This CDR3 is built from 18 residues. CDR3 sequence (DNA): TGTGCCAGCAGCCCCATCGGGCCCGGGACAGTCATGAACACTGAAGCTTTCTTT. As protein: CASSPIGPGTVMNTEAFF.

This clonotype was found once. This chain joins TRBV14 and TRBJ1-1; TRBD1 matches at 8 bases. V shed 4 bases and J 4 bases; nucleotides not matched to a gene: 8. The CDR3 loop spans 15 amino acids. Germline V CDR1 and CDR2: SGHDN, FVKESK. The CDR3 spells CASSLGQGEGTEAFF. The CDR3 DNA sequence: TGTGCCAGCAGCCTTGGACAGGGAGAGGGCACTGAAGCTTTCTTT. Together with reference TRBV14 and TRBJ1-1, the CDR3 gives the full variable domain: EAGVTQFPSHSVIEKGQTVTLRCDPISGHDNLYWYRRVMGKEIKFLLHFVKESKQDESGMPNNRFLAERTGGTYSTLKVQPAELEDSGVYFCASSLGQGEGTEAFFGQGTRLTVV.

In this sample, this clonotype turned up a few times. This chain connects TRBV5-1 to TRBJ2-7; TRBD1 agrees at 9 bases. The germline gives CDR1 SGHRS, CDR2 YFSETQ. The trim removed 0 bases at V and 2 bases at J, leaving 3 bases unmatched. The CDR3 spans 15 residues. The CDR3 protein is CASSLGTGEAYEQYF. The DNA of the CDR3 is TGCGCCAGCAGCTTGGGGACAGGGGAAGCCTACGAGCAGTACTTC.

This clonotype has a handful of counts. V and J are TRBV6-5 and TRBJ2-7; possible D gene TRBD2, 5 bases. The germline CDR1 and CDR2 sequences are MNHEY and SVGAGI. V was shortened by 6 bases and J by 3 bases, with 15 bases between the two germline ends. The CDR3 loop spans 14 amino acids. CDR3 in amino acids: CASRPPDGDYEQYF. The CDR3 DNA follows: TGTGCCAGCAGACCCCCGGACGGGGACTACGAGCAGTACTTC.

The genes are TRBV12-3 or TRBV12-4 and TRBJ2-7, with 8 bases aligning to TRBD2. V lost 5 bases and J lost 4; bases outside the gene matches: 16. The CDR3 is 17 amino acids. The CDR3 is CASSPNKPGLEAYEQYF. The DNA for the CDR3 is TGTGCCAGCAGTCCTAACAAGCCGGGACTAGAGGCTTACGAGCAGTACTTC.

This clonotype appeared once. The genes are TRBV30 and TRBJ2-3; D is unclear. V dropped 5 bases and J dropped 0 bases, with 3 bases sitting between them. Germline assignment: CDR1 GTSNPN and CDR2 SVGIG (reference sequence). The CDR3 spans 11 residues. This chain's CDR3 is CAWASTDTQYF. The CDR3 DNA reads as TGTGCCTGGGCAAGCACAGATACGCAGTATTTT.

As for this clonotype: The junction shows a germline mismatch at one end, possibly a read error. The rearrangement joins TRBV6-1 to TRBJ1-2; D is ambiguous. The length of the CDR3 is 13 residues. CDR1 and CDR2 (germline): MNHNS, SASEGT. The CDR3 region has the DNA TGTGCCAGCAGATTAGGAACGATAGATGGCTGCACCTTC. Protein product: CASRLGTIDGCTF.

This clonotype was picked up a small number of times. The CDR3 loop reads CASSTPGGASSYNEQFF. In DNA form, the CDR3 reads TGTGCCAGCAGCACACCTGGAGGGGCGAGCTCCTACAATGAGCAGTTCTTC. The V gene is TRBV6-8, the J gene TRBJ2-1; a possible D gene is TRBD2 (6 bases). CDR1 and CDR2 (germline): MNHGY, SAAAGT. Trimming took 6 bases from V and 0 from J, leaving 18 bases between them. CDR3 length: 17 amino acids.

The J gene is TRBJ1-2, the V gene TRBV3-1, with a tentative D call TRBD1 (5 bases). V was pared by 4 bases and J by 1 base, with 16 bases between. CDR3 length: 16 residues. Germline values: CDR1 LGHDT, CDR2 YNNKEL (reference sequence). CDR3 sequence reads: CASSLHGRDYNYGYTF. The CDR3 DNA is TGTGCCAGCAGCCTACACGGCAGGGATTATAACTATGGCTACACCTTC.

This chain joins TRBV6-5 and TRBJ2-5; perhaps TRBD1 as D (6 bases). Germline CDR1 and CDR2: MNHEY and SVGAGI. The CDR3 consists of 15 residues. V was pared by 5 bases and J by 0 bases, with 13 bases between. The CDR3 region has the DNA TGTGCCAGCAGTACACCGGGACACCACCAAGAGACCCAGTACTTC. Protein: CASSTPGHHQETQYF.

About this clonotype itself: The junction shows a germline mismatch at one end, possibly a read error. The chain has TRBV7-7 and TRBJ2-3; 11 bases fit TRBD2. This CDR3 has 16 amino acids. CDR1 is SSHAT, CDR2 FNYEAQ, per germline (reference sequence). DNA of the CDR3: TGTGCTAGCAGCTCCGGGACTAGCGGATTCCCAGATACGCAGTATTTT. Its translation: CASSSGTSGFPDTQYF. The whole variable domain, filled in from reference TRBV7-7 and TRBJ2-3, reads GAGVSQSPRYKVTKRGQDVTLRCDPISSHATLYWYQQALGQGPEFLTYFNYEAQPDKSGLPSDRFSAERPEGSISTLTIQRTEQRDSAMYRCASSSGTSGFPDTQYFGPGTRLTVL.

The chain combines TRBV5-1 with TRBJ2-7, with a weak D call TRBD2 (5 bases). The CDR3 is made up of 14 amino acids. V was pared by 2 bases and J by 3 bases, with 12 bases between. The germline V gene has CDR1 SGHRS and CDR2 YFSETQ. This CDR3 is CASSFSDGFYEQYF. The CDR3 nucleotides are TGCGCCAGCAGCTTTAGCGACGGATTCTACGAGCAGTACTTC.

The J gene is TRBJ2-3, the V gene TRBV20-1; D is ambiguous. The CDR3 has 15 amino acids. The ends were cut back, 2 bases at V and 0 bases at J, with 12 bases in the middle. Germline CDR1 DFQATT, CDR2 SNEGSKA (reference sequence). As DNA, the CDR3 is TGCAGTGCTAGAATGGTCCAGCAAAGCACAGATACGCAGTATTTT. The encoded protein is CSARMVQQSTDTQYF.

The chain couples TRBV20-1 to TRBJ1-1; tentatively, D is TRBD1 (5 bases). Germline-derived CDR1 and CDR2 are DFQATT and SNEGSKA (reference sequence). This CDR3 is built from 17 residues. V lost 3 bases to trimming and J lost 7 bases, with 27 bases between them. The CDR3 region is CSASPLIAAGGESEAFF. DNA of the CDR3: TGCAGTGCTAGCCCCCTCATTGCGGCGGGGGGAGAGAGTGAAGCTTTCTTT.

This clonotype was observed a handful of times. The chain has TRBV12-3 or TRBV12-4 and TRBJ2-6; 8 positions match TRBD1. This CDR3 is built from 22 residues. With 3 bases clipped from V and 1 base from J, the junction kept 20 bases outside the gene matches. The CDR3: CASSFIIGQGFWVPSGANVLTF. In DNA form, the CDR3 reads TGTGCCAGCAGTTTCATAATTGGACAGGGATTTTGGGTTCCTTCTGGGGCCAACGTCCTGACTTTC.

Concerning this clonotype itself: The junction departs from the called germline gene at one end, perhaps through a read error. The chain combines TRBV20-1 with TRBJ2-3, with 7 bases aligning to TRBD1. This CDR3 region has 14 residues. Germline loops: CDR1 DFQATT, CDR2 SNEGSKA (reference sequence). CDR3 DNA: TGCAGTGCTAGTCGGACAGGAGGCACAGGTACGCAGTATTTT. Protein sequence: CSASRTGGTGTQYF.

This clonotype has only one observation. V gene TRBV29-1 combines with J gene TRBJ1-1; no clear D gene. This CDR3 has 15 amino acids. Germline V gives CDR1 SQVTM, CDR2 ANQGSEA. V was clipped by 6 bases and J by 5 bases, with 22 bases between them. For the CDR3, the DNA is TGCAGCGTCCCTATGATAGGCGGGGATGTGACTGAAGCTTTCTTT. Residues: CSVPMIGGDVTEAFF.

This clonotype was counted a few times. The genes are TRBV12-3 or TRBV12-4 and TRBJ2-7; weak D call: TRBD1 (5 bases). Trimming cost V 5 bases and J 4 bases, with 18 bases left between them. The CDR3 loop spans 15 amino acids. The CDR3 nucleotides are TGTGCCAGCAGTCCCCGACAGAAGCTCTCTTACGAGCAGTACTTC. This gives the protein CASSPRQKLSYEQYF.

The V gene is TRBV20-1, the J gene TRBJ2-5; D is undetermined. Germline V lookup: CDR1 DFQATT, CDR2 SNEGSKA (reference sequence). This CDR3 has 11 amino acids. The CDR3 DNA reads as TGCAGCCCGGGTAATGGGGAGACCCAGTACTTC. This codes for CSPGNGETQYF.

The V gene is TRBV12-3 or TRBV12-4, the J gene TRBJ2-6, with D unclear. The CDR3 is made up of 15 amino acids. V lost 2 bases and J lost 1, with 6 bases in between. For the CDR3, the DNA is TGTGCCAGCAGTTTAATTCAATCTGGGGCCAACGTCCTGACTTTC. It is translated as CASSLIQSGANVLTF.

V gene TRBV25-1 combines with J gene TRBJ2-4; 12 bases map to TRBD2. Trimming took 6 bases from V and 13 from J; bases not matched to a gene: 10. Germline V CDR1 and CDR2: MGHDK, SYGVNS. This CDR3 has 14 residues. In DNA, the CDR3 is TGTGCCAGCAGCCGGACTAGCGGGACCTTGGAGCAGTACTTC. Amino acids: CASSRTSGTLEQYF.

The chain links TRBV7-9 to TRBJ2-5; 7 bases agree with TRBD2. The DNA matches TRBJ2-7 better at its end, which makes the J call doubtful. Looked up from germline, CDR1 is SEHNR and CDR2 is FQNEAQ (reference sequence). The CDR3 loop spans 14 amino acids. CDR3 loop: CASNNYREAFEQYF. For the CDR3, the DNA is TGTGCCAGCAACAATTACCGGGAGGCCTTCGAGCAGTACTTC.

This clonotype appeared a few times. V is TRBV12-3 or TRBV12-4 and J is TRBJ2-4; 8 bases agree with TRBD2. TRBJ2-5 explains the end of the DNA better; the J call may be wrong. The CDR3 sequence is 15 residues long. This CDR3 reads CASNNSGGLGETQYF. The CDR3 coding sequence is TGTGCCAGCAATAACAGCGGGGGCCTCGGGGAGACCCAGTACTTC.

CDR3 residues: CASSYSGTAPYEQYF. The CDR3 bases are TGTGCCAGCAGCTACTCCGGGACGGCCCCCTACGAGCAGTACTTC. The genes are TRBV5-5 and TRBJ2-7, with D tentatively TRBD1 or TRBD2 (5 bases each). Trimming removed 3 bases from V and 2 bases from J, with 15 bases in between. The CDR3 extends over 15 amino acids. Germline V CDR1 and CDR2: SGHKS, YYEKEE (reference sequence).

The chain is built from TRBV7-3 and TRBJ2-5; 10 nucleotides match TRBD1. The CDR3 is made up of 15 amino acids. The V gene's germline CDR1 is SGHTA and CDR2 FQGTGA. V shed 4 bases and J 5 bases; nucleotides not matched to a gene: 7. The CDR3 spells CASSSTGGSWETQYF. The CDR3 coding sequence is TGTGCCAGCAGCTCGACAGGGGGCTCGTGGGAGACCCAGTACTTC.